This T cell receptor (beta chain) stems from a study of T-cell memory formation after mild COVID-19. Study-level information: TCR clustering was largely donor specific. Study-wide results and caveats: Contracting CD4+ clones sat mainly in CM and EM; CD8+ in EMRA. Certain responding clones were present in pre-infection memory, suggesting participation of cross-reactive memory.

On this clonotype itself: What it binds is not known.

The V gene lost 7 bases and the J gene lost 3 bases, with 10 bases spanning the gap. CDR3 length equals 13 residues. Germline CDR1 SGHTA, CDR2 FQGNSA. TCRdb analysed the 5' RACE reads with MiXCR anew, one entry per CDR3 protein. The sample shows just under 550,000 distinct CDR3 sequences, roughly 20% of them seen only once. The sample comprised PBMCs or a T cell subset sorted from them (not recorded which). J is TRBJ1-5 and V is TRBV7-2; D gene uncertain. This clonotype was obtained from an adult woman who had mild COVID-19 (a few samples of this study predate the infection). Cell type and time point are not known. The CDR3 protein is CASTQNVNQPQHF. The CDR3 region has the DNA TGTGCCAGCACCCAGAATGTCAATCAGCCCCAGCATTTT.